Below, 31 T cell receptor beta chains from the same sample are listed, as sequenced in a study of cytomegalovirus exposure and HLA in healthy donors (dated by TCRdb to 2016 to 2017). The method was the immunoSEQ multiplex PCR assay. A mixture of 60 forward primers for TCR Vbeta segments and 13 reverse primers for TCR Jbeta segments was used in the multiplex PCR. The source is immuneACCESS, and TCRdb retained only in-frame sequences with V and J called. Part of the clones is not carried over; for the studies checked, unresolved V genes explain less than half of this, and the remainder is unexplained. This sample lists 100,000 to 130,000 clones; 82% were detected once. In total, the top ten clones hold less than 3.5% of the sample. The specimen sequenced was PBMCs. These receptors originate from a young man in good health and CMV-seropositive.

The gene calls are TRBV5-1 and TRBJ2-7, with D possibly being TRBD2 (6 bases). This CDR3 comprises 13 residues. Germline assignment: CDR1 SGHRS and CDR2 YFSETQ. Trimming took off 4 bases at V and 0 bases at J, with 8 bases between the two ends. The DNA for the CDR3 is TGCGCCAGCAGCGCCGGGAGCTCCTACGAGCAGTACTTC. Its protein is CASSAGSSYEQYF.

This clone was counted once. The chain uses TRBV11-2 and TRBJ2-1, with 7 bases identical to TRBD2. The CDR3 spans 11 residues. CDR1 SGHAT and CDR2 FQNNGV come from the germline V gene. Unmatched junction bases numbered 5, after V lost 3 bases and J lost 15 bases. This CDR3 reads CASSFGGGGFF. In DNA form, the CDR3 reads TGTGCCAGCAGCTTTGGGGGGGGTGGGTTCTTC.

This clone was seen once. The chain combines TRBV9 with TRBJ2-3; 9 bases align to TRBD2. CDR1 is SGDLS, CDR2 YYNGEE, per germline. With V trimmed by 3 bases and J by 4 bases, 9 bases remained unmatched. CDR3 length equals 16 residues. CDR3 in DNA: TGTGCCAGCAGCGCCGGTTTTAGCGGGGGCGCAGATACGCAGTATTTT. Protein sequence: CASSAGFSGGADTQYF. The full variable domain, completed using reference TRBV9 and TRBJ2-3, is DSGVTQTPKHLITATGQRVTLRCSPRSGDLSVYWYQQSLDQGLQFLIQYYNGEERAKGNILERFSAQQFPDLHSELNLSSLELGDSALYFCASSAGFSGGADTQYFGPGTRLTVL.

V gene TRBV5-1 combines with J gene TRBJ2-5, with 11 bases that match TRBD1. CDR1 SGHRS and CDR2 YFSETQ come from the germline V gene. There are 15 residues in the CDR3. Germline trimming cut 5 bases from V and 4 bases from J; bases unmatched to any gene: 7. The CDR3 sequence is CASSERGTGGETQYF. CDR3 in DNA: TGCGCCAGCAGTGAAAGGGGGACAGGGGGAGAGACCCAGTACTTC.

This clone appeared a few times. The genes are TRBV7-9 and TRBJ1-1, with 7 bases that match TRBD1. J gave up 3 bases and V 5 bases, and 6 bases lay outside the gene matches. The length of the CDR3 is 14 residues. CDR1 and CDR2 (germline): SEHNR, FQNEAQ (reference sequence). CDR3 DNA sequence: TGTGCCAGCAGCCTTACAGGGGAGGACACTGAAGCTTTCTTT. This translates into CASSLTGEDTEAFF.

This clone was detected once. The V gene is TRBV30, the J gene TRBJ2-3, with D possibly TRBD1 on 6 matching bases. The length of the CDR3 is 11 residues. CDR1 and CDR2 (germline): GTSNPN, SVGIG (reference sequence). Written as DNA, the CDR3 is TGTGTGACGGGGACAACAGATACGCAGTATTTT. Residues: CVTGTTDTQYF. Drawing the rest from reference TRBV30 and TRBJ2-3, the complete variable domain is SQTIHQWPATLVQPVGSPLSLECTVEGTSNPNLYWYRQAAGRGLQLLFYSVGIGQISSEVPQNLSASRPQDRQFILSSKKLLLSDSGFYLCVTGTTDTQYFGPGTRLTVL.

This chain connects TRBV5-6 to TRBJ1-1; tentatively, D is TRBD1 (5 bases). V lost 3 bases to trimming and J lost 0 bases, with 12 bases between them. Germline V gene sequence: CDR1 SGHDT, CDR2 YYEEEE. The CDR3 length is 15 residues. CDR3 nucleotide sequence: TGTGCCAGCAGCTCTAGGGGAAGTGTGAACACTGAAGCTTTCTTT. Translating gives CASSSRGSVNTEAFF.

The chain recombines TRBV10-3 with TRBJ2-5; perhaps TRBD1 as D (6 bases). The end of the DNA is better explained by TRBJ2-7, so the J call may be wrong. The CDR3 extends over 13 amino acids. In germline, CDR1 is ENHRY, CDR2 SYGVKD. CDR3 sequence reads: CAVRDTILYEQYF. CDR3 sequence (DNA): TGTGCCGTACGGGACACTATTCTGTACGAGCAGTACTTC.

The J gene is TRBJ1-5, the V gene TRBV5-4, with TRBD1 identical over 8 bases. V was clipped by 3 bases and J by 6 bases; unmatched bases: 5. CDR3 length: 14 amino acids. Germline V CDR1 and CDR2: SGHNT, YYREEE (reference sequence). CDR3 sequence reads: CASSSDRVGQPQHF. The CDR3 DNA is TGTGCCAGCAGCTCGGACAGGGTCGGTCAGCCCCAGCATTTT.

This chain joins TRBV10-1 and TRBJ2-5, with D perhaps TRBD1 (5 bases). V dropped 4 bases and J dropped 3 bases, with 9 bases sitting between them. CDR1 and CDR2 (germline): WNHNN, SYGVQD (reference sequence). This CDR3 contains 13 residues. The CDR3 region is CASSGLTEETQYF. Written as DNA, the CDR3 is TGCGCCAGCAGTGGTCTGACAGAAGAGACCCAGTACTTC.

The rearrangement uses TRBV5-6 and TRBJ1-1; no reliable D call. The germline V and J ends were trimmed by 0 bases and 5 bases, with 8 bases remaining between them. This CDR3 region has 13 residues. Germline V gives CDR1 SGHDT, CDR2 YYEEEE. CDR3 sequence: CASSLVTGTEAFF. The DNA of the CDR3 is TGTGCCAGCAGCTTGGTGACGGGTACTGAAGCTTTCTTT.

J is TRBJ2-1 and V is TRBV7-9; 9 bases agree with TRBD1. J was trimmed by 12 bases and V by 6 bases; bases with no gene match: 15. Germline CDR1 SEHNR, CDR2 FQNEAQ (reference sequence). The CDR3 totals 15 residues. The CDR3 here is CASSSPGQGGLVQFF. CDR3 DNA: TGTGCCAGCAGTTCTCCGGGACAGGGAGGTTTAGTGCAGTTCTTC.

The chain joins TRBV7-6 to TRBJ1-4, with 8 bases aligning to TRBD1. V shed 4 bases, J shed 4 bases, and the junction held 5 bases outside the gene matches. The germline V gene encodes CDR1 SGHVS and CDR2 FNYEAQ. This CDR3 comprises 15 residues. The CDR3 protein is CASSSRTGINEKLFF. DNA for the CDR3: TGTGCCAGCAGCTCCCGGACAGGGATTAATGAAAAACTGTTTTTT.

V usage is TRBV19 and J usage is TRBJ1-2; D call uncertain. CDR3 length equals 13 residues. The germline V gene has CDR1 LNHDA and CDR2 SQIVND (reference sequence). V gave up 8 bases and J gave up 4 bases, with 14 bases separating them. The CDR3 here is CASLQRLTYGYTF. The CDR3 region has the DNA TGTGCCAGTCTTCAGCGTCTGACCTATGGCTACACCTTC.

The genes are TRBV11-1 and TRBJ2-5; the D is unclear. The J call may not be correct, given that the DNA end is closer to TRBJ2-7. The germline V gene encodes CDR1 SGHAT and CDR2 FQDESV (reference sequence). The CDR3 is 14 amino acids. The CDR3 loop is CASSLALLDYEQYF. DNA of the CDR3: TGTGCCAGCAGCTTAGCGCTTTTGGACTACGAGCAGTACTTC.

The J gene is TRBJ2-7, the V gene TRBV5-6; D may be TRBD1 (5 bases). The length of the CDR3 is 15 residues. Per the germline V gene, CDR1 is SGHDT and CDR2 is YYEEEE. Trimming took 1 base from V and 2 from J, leaving 13 bases between them. The CDR3 loop is CASSLPAGLPYEQYF. The CDR3 DNA reads TGTGCCAGCAGCTTGCCGGCAGGGCTACCCTACGAGCAGTACTTC.

The rearrangement joins TRBV6-6 to TRBJ2-3; tentative D call: TRBD1 (6 bases). Germline CDR1 and CDR2: MNHNY and SVGAGI (reference sequence). The CDR3 has 14 residues. The ends were cut back, 5 bases at V and 3 bases at J, with 12 bases in the middle. As DNA, the CDR3 is TGTGCCAGCAGTCGAGGACAGAGAACAGATACGCAGTATTTT. It is translated as CASSRGQRTDTQYF.

This chain joins TRBV5-1 and TRBJ2-2; 7 bases map to TRBD2. CDR3 length: 17 amino acids. Germline CDR1 is SGHRS and CDR2 is YFSETQ. Germline trimming cut 4 bases from V and 1 base from J; bases unmatched to any gene: 10. CDR3 nucleotide sequence: TGCGCCAGCAGCCAGCTAAAGACGGGGGGGAACACCGGGGAGCTGTTTTTT. It is translated as CASSQLKTGGNTGELFF.

This clone was detected once. The J gene is TRBJ2-5, the V gene TRBV7-3; no clear D gene. The V end lost 3 bases, the J end lost 5 bases, and 10 bases lay between the germline ends. Germline CDR1 and CDR2: SGHTA and FQGTGA. CDR3 length: 13 residues. In nucleotides, the CDR3 is TGTGCCAGCAGCTTGTCAGTGTGGGAGACCCAGTACTTC. Protein sequence: CASSLSVWETQYF.

The V and J genes are TRBV29-1 and TRBJ2-1; D call uncertain. V shed 3 bases and J shed 6 bases, with 6 bases lying between them. The CDR3 is made up of 11 amino acids. CDR1 and CDR2 (germline): SQVTM, ANQGSEA. CDR3: CSVDSRNEQFF. The CDR3 bases are TGCAGCGTTGACTCCCGCAATGAGCAGTTCTTC.

This rearrangement joins TRBV9 to TRBJ2-7, with 7 bases lining up with TRBD2. CDR3 length: 15 residues. The trim removed 4 bases at V and 6 bases at J, leaving 13 bases unmatched. Germline lookup yields CDR1 SGDLS and CDR2 YYNGEE. DNA for the CDR3: TGTGCCAGCAGCTTTACAGGTGGATCGGGGGGCGAGCAGTACTTC. Translated, it gives CASSFTGGSGGEQYF.

This rearrangement joins TRBV11-2 to TRBJ1-1; D remains ambiguous. The CDR3 totals 11 residues. Trimming pared 5 bases from V and 4 bases from J, leaving 5 bases between. Germline assignment: CDR1 SGHAT and CDR2 FQNNGV. The CDR3 coding sequence is TGTGCCAGCAGCCTACCCACTGAAGCTTTCTTT. Its protein is CASSLPTEAFF.

This chain joins TRBV5-1 and TRBJ1-1, with 9 positions matching TRBD1. The CDR3 spans 14 residues. In germline, CDR1 is SGHRS, CDR2 YFSETQ. Trimming took 0 bases from V and 5 from J; bases not matched to a gene: 2. The CDR3 region is CASSLAGTGTEAFF. For the CDR3, the DNA is TGCGCCAGCAGCTTGGCCGGGACAGGGACTGAAGCTTTCTTT. Variable domain in full (rest from reference TRBV5-1 and TRBJ1-1): KAGVTQTPRYLIKTRGQQVTLSCSPISGHRSVSWYQQTPGQGLQFLFEYFSETQRNKGNFPGRFSGRQFSNSRSEMNVSTLELGDSALYLCASSLAGTGTEAFFGQGTRLTVV.

This chain uses TRBV19 with TRBJ2-3; D perhaps matches TRBD2 (6 bases). Germline CDR1 is LNHDA and CDR2 is SQIVND (reference sequence). V lost 5 bases and J lost 3, with 15 bases in between. The CDR3 totals 15 residues. The CDR3 DNA reads as TGTGCCAGTAGTCCCTACGGGGGTGGGACAGATACGCAGTATTTT. It is translated as CASSPYGGGTDTQYF. Full variable domain (missing parts from reference TRBV19 and TRBJ2-3): DGGITQSPKYLFRKEGQNVTLSCEQNLNHDAMYWYRQDPGQGLRLIYYSQIVNDFQKGDIAEGYSVSREKKESFPLTVTSAQKNPTAFYLCASSPYGGGTDTQYFGPGTRLTVL.

The chain joins TRBV19 to TRBJ2-1; 15 bases agree with TRBD2. With 6 bases clipped from V and 5 bases from J, the junction kept 5 bases outside the gene matches. This CDR3 has 16 amino acids. Germline assignment: CDR1 LNHDA and CDR2 SQIVND (reference sequence). CDR3 nucleotide sequence: TGTGCCAGTAGGGGAGGACTAGCGGGGGGGGACAATGAGCAGTTCTTC. This gives the protein CASRGGLAGGDNEQFF.

A single count supports this clone. V and J are TRBV7-6 and TRBJ2-1; TRBD1 matches at 9 bases. The V gene's germline CDR1 is SGHVS and CDR2 FNYEAQ. This CDR3 region has 17 residues. V was pared by 5 bases and J by 9 bases, with 17 bases of the junction left unmatched. CDR3 nucleotide sequence: TGTGCCAGCAGCATGGTCTCGGGGGGACAGGGAAGGACTGAGCAGTTCTTC. It is translated as CASSMVSGGQGRTEQFF. The full variable domain, rest sourced from reference TRBV7-6 and TRBJ2-1, is GAGVSQSPRYKVTKRGQDVALRCDPISGHVSLYWYRQALGQGPEFLTYFNYEAQQDKSGLPNDRFSAERPEGSISTLTIQRTEQRDSAMYRCASSMVSGGQGRTEQFFGPGTRLTVL.

The chain is built from TRBV29-1 and TRBJ1-1, with 9 bases aligning to TRBD1. Germline V gene lookup returns CDR1 SQVTM and CDR2 ANQGSEA. Unmatched junction bases numbered 6, after V lost 7 bases and J lost 0 bases. The CDR3 is 14 residues long. The CDR3 nucleotides read TGCAGCGCTCGGACAGGGGATATGAACACTGAAGCTTTCTTT. The encoded protein is CSARTGDMNTEAFF.

The chain has TRBV6-1 and TRBJ1-1; weak D call: TRBD1 (6 bases). Trimming pared 4 bases from V and 1 base from J, leaving 10 bases between. The germline gives CDR1 MNHNS, CDR2 SASEGT. The CDR3 is 14 residues long. CDR3 nucleotides: TGTGCCAGCAGTGTTGGGGGGGCGAACACTGAAGCTTTCTTT. This translates into CASSVGGANTEAFF.

The rearrangement links TRBV9 to TRBJ2-3, with 7 bases lining up with TRBD2. Germline loops: CDR1 SGDLS, CDR2 YYNGEE. CDR3 length: 16 residues. V dropped 4 bases and J dropped 9; count of bases not matched to a gene: 17. In nucleotides, the CDR3 is TGTGCCAGCAGCCCCCAGGGCACGGGGGGTGGACGCACGCAGTATTTT. Translating it yields CASSPQGTGGGRTQYF.

The chain links TRBV28 to TRBJ1-2; possibly TRBD1 for D (6 bases). V gave up 2 bases and J gave up 8 bases, with 12 bases separating them. Germline V gene lookup returns CDR1 MDHEN and CDR2 SYDVKM. The CDR3 length is 13 residues. The CDR3 loop is CASSLRGARGYTF. CDR3 DNA: TGTGCCAGCAGTTTACGGGGGGCGAGGGGCTACACCTTC.

Worth noting for this clone: Relative to the germline gene, one junction end is altered; a read error may explain this. Other DNA sequences in the sample encode the same CDR3. This sequence joins TRBV27 and TRBJ1-2, with TRBD1 identical over 9 bases. CDR3 length equals 15 residues. Germline V gives CDR1 MNHEY, CDR2 SMNVEV (reference sequence). CDR3 nucleotides: TGTGCCAGCAGTTCCCTAGGACAGGGGAACTATGGCTACACATTC. It translates to CASSSLGQGNYGYTF.